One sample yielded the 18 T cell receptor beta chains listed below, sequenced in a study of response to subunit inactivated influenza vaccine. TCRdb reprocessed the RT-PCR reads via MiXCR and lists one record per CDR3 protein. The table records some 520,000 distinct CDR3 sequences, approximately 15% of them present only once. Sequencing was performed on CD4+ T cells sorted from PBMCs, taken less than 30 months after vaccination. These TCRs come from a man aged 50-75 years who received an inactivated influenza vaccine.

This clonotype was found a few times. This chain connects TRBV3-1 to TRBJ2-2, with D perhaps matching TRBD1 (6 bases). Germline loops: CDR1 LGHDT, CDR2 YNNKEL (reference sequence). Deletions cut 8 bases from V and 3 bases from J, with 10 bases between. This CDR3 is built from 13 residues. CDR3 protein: CASGGQYTGELFF. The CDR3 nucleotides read TGTGCCAGCGGCGGACAGTACACCGGGGAGCTGTTTTTT.

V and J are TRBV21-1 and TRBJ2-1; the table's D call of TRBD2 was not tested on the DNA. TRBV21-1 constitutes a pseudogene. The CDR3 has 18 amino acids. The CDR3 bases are TGTGCCAGAAGCAAAGTTGGTAGCGGGAGATCGGTCTACAATGAGCAGTTCTTC. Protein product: CARSKVGSGRSVYNEQFF.

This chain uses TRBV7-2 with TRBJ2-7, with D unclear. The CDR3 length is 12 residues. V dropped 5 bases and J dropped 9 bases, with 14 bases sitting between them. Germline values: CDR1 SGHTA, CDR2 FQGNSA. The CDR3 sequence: CASSQTGYVQYF. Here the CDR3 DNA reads TGTGCCAGCAGCCAGACCGGGTATGTGCAGTACTTC. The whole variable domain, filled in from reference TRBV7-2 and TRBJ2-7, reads GAGVSQSPSNKVTEKGKDVELRCDPISGHTALYWYRQSLGQGLEFLIYFQGNSAPDKSGLPSDRFSAERTGGSVSTLTIQRTQQEDSAVYLCASSQTGYVQYFGPGTRLTVT.

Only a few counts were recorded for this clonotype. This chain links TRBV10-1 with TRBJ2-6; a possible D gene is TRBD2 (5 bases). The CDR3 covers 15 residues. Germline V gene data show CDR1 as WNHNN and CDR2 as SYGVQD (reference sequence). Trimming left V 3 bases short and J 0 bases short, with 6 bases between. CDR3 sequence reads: CASSERDSGANVLTF. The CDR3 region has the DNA TGCGCCAGCAGTGAACGGGACTCTGGGGCCAACGTCCTGACTTTC.

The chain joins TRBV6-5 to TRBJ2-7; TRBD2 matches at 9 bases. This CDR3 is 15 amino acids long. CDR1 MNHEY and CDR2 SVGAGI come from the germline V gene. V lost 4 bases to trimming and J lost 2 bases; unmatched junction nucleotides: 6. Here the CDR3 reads CASSSLAGATYEQYF. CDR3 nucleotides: TGTGCCAGCAGTTCCTTAGCGGGAGCCACCTACGAGCAGTACTTC.

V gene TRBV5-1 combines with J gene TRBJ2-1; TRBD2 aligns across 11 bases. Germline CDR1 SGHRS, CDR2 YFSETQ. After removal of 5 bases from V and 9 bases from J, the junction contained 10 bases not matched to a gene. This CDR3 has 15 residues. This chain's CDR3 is CASSYTSGSVGEQFF. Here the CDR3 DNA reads TGCGCCAGCAGTTATACTAGCGGGAGCGTAGGTGAGCAGTTCTTC.

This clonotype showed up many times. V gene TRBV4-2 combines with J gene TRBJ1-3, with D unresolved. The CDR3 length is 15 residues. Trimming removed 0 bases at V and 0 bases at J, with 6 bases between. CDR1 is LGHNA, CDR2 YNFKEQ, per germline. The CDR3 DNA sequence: TGTGCCAGCAGCCAAGAGCCAGGCTCTGGAAACACCATATATTTT. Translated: CASSQEPGSGNTIYF.

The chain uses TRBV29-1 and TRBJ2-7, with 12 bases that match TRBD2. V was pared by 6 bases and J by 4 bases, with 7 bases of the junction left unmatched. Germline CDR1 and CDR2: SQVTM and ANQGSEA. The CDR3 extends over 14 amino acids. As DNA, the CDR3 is TGCAGCGTGGTGACTAGCGGGGGACTATACGAGCAGTACTTC. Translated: CSVVTSGGLYEQYF.

The CDR3 loop reads CASSWGTGGRETQYF. The CDR3 DNA reads as TGCGCCAGCAGCTGGGGGACAGGAGGTAGGGAGACCCAGTACTTC. This rearrangement joins TRBV4-3 to TRBJ2-5, with 8 bases that match TRBD1. CDR3 length equals 15 residues. Germline V gene sequence: CDR1 LGHNA, CDR2 YSLEER. V gave up 5 bases and J gave up 5 bases; unmatched junction bases: 10.

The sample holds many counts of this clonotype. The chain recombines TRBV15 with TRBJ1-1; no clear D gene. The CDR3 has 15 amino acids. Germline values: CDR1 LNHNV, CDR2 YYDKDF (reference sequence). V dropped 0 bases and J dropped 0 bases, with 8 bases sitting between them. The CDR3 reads CATSRESTLNTEAFF. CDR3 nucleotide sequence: TGTGCCACCAGCAGAGAGAGTACCCTGAACACTGAAGCTTTCTTT.

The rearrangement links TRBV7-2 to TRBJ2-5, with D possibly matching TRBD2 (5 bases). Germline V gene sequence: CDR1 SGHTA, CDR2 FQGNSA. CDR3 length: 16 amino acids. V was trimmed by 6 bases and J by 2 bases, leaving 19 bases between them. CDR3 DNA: TGTGCCAGCAGTCAAAGACTGCCGGGGTTACAAGAGACCCAGTACTTC. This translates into CASSQRLPGLQETQYF.

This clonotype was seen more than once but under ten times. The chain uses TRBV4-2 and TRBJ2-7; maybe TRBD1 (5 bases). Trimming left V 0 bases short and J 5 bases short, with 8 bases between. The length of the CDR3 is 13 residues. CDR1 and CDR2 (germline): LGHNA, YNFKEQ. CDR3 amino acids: CASSQDSRDEQYF. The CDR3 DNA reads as TGTGCCAGCAGCCAAGATAGCAGGGACGAGCAGTACTTC.

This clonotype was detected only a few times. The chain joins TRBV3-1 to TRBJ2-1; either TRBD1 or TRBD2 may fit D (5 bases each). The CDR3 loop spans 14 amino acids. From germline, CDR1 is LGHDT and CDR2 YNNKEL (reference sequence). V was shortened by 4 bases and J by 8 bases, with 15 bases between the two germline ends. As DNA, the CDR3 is TGTGCCAGCAGCCGGGGAAGGGGACCGGATGAGCAGTTCTTC. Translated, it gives CASSRGRGPDEQFF.

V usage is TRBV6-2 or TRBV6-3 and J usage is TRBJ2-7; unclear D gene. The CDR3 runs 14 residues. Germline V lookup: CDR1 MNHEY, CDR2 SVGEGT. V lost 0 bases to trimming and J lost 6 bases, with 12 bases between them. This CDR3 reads CASSYSVTLGEQYF. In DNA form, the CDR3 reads TGTGCCAGCAGTTACTCGGTAACTCTAGGCGAGCAGTACTTC.

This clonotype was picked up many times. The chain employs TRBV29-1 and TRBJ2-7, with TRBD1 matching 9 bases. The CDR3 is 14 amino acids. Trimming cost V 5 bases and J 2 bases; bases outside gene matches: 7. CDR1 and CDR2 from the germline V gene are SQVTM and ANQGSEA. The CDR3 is CSVKPGTGTYEQYF. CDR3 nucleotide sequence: TGCAGCGTTAAACCGGGGACAGGGACCTACGAGCAGTACTTC.

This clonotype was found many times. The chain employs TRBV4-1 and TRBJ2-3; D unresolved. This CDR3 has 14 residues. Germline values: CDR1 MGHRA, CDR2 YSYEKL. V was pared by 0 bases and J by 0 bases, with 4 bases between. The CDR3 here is CASSQEPSTDTQYF. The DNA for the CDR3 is TGCGCCAGCAGCCAAGAGCCGAGCACAGATACGCAGTATTTT.

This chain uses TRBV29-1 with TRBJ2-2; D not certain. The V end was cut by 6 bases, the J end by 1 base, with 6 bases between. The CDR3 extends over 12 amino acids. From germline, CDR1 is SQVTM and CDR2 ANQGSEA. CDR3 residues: CSVFENTGELFF. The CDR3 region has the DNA TGCAGCGTCTTCGAGAACACCGGGGAGCTGTTTTTT.

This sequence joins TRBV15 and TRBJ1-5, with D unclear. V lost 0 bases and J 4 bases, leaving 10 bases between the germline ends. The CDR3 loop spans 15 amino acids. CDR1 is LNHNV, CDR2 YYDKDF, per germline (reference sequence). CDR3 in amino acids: CATSRDSGLNQPQHF. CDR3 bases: TGTGCCACCAGCAGAGATTCAGGACTTAATCAGCCCCAGCATTTT.